The clone carrying this T cell receptor beta chain was recorded a few times. The CDR3 is 13 residues long. Germline V CDR1 and CDR2: GTSNPN, SVGIG (reference sequence). Trimming cost V 2 bases and J 1 base, with 8 bases left between them. The entry originates in a study of shared clonotypes between healthy human individuals. Profiling relied on immunoSEQ multiplex PCR, and the TCRdb table lists in-frame clones only, not all of them. Among some 2.3 million clones listed, 80% to 95% were seen once. The sample consisted of naive CD4+ T cells from PBMCs. The subset is: CD45RA+ positively selected. The gene calls are TRBV30 and TRBJ1-1, with D possibly matching TRBD1 (5 bases). The clonotype was recovered from a man between 18 and 29 years old in good health. Some clones in this sample may be carry-over from other donors' samples. CDR3 bases: TGTGCCTGGAGTCGCAGGGCGAACACTGAAGCTTTCTTT. Its protein is CAWSRRANTEAFF.